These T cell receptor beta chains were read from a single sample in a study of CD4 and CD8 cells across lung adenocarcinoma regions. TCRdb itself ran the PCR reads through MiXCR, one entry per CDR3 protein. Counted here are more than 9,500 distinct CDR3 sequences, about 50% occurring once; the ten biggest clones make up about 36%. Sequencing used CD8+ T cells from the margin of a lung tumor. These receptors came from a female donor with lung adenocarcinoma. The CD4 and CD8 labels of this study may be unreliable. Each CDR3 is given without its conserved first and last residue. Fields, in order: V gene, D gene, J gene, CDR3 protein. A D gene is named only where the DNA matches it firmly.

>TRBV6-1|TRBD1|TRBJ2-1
ASSPGRGRRDEQF
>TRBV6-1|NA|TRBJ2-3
ASSTLGADTQY
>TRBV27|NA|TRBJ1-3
ASSLSPGNTIY
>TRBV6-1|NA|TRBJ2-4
GSRPGLGAKDMQY
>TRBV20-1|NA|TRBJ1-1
SAPTEQVNTEAF
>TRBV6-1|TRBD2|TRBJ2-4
GSGPGGGAKNTQY
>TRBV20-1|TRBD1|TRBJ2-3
GGRGDRGQDTQY
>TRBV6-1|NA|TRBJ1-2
ASSEAFGQGWYGYT
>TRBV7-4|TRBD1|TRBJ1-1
ARETGDTEAF
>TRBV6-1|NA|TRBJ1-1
ASSVQGTGEAF
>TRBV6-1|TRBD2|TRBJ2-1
ASSEAGSGGGNEQF
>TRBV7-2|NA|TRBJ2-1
ASSPPSNQQF
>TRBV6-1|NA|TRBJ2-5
ARGPGVRDQETQY
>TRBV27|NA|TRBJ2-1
ASSLRPSGNEQF
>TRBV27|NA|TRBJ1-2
ASSLGPRQAGYT
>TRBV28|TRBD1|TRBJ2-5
ASSNYRGLY
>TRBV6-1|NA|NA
ASSPTGHPAKDTQY
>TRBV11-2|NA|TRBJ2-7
ASSFETTLGYEQY
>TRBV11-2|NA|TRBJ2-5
ASSLGTPEKETQY
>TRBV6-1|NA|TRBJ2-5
ASRGTGGCSTETQY